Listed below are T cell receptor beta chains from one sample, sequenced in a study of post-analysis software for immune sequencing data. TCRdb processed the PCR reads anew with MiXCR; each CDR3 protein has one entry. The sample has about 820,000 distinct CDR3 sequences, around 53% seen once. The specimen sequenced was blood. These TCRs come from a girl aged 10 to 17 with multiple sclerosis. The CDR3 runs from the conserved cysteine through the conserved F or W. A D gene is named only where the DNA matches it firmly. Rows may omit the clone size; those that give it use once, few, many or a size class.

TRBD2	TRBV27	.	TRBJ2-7	CASSFLGGGADNEQYF	TGTGCCAGCAGTTTTCTGGGCGGGGGGGCGGACAATGAGCAGTACTTC
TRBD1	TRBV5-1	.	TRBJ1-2	CASSFAQGARGGYTF	TGCGCCAGCAGCTTCGCTCAGGGGGCCAGAGGTGGCTACACCTTC
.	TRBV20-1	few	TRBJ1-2	CSAINRVSNYGYTF	TGCAGTGCTATAAATAGGGTTTCTAACTATGGCTACACCTTC
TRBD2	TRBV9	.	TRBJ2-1	CASSLASGGDSEQFF	TGTGCCAGCAGCCTAGCTAGCGGGGGGGACTCTGAGCAGTTCTTC
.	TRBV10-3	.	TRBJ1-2	CAISDRAGNYGYTF	TGTGCCATCAGTGATAGGGCCGGAAACTATGGCTACACCTTC
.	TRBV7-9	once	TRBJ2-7	CASSLAKGIHGQYF	TGTGCCAGCAGCTTAGCGAAGGGGATCCACGGGCAGTACTTC
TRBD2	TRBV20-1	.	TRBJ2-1	CSAGPPSVGGYKQFF	TGCAGTGCTGGCCCTCCTTCGGTGGGAGGGTACAAACAGTTCTTC
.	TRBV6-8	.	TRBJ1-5	CASNRNDRQLDNQPQHF	TGTGCCAGCAACCGAAATGACCGCCAGTTGGACAATCAGCCCCAGCATTTT
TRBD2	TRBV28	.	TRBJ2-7	CASSFPRPGGVIREQYF	TGTGCCAGCAGTTTTCCCCGCCCGGGGGGTGTGATACGCGAGCAGTACTTC
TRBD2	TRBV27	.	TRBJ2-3	CASSLNRLAEATSTDTQYF	TGTGCCAGCAGCCTCAATCGGCTAGCGGAGGCGACTAGCACAGATACGCAGTATTTT
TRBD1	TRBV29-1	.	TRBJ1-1	CSVGTQHRGLLNTEAFF	TGCAGCGTAGGAACTCAGCACAGGGGGCTCTTGAACACTGAAGCTTTCTTT
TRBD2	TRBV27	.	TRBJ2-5	CASSTLAGGRNNEQYF	TGTGCCAGCAGTACCCTAGCGGGAGGCCGTAACAATGAGCAGTACTTC
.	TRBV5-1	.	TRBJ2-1	CASSLVGGSDEQFF	TGCGCCAGCAGCTTGGTAGGGGGGAGCGATGAGCAGTTCTTC
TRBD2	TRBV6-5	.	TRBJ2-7	CASRTGTSGPSYEQYF	TGTGCCAGCAGGACCGGGACTAGCGGGCCCTCCTACGAGCAGTACTTC
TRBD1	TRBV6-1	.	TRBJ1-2	CASSEYRTGSYGYTF	TGTGCCAGCAGTGAATACAGGACAGGGTCTTATGGCTACACCTTC
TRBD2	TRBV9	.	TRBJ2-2	CASTPGYGGIGELFF	TGTGCCAGCACCCCAGGATACGGGGGGATCGGGGAGCTGTTTTTT
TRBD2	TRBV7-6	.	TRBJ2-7	CASSLARPGLAGKYYEQYF	TGTGCCAGCAGCTTAGCACGGCCGGGACTAGCGGGGAAATACTACGAGCAGTACTTC
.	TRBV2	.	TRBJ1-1	CASKVHAEAFF	TGTGCCAGCAAGGTGCACGCTGAAGCTTTCTTT
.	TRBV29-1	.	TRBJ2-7	CSVVGQNFYEQYF	TGCAGCGTAGTCGGACAGAATTTCTACGAGCAGTACTTC
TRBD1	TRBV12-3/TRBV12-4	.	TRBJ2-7	CASSHYPGTGYEQYF	TGTGCCAGCAGTCACTACCCCGGGACAGGCTACGAGCAGTACTTC
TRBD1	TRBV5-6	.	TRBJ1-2	CASSLGTGFAYGYTF	TGTGCCAGCAGCTTGGGGACAGGGTTCGCCTATGGCTACACCTTC
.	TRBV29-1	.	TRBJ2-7	CSVTQGAYEQYF	TGCAGCGTGACACAGGGTGCCTACGAGCAGTACTTC
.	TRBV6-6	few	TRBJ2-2	CASSYTGAGTGELFF	TGTGCCAGCAGTTACACGGGGGCGGGCACCGGGGAGCTGTTTTTT
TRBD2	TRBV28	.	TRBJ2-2	CASSLLLAGGGTGELFF	TGTGCCAGCAGTTTATTACTAGCGGGAGGTGGTACCGGGGAGCTGTTTTTT
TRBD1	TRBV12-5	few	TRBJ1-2	CASVFGRGPRANYGYTF	TGTGCTAGTGTCTTTGGCAGGGGGCCCCGGGCTAACTATGGCTACACCTTC
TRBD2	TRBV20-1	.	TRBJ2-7	CSARGTSNYEQYF	TGCAGTGCTAGAGGGACTAGTAACTACGAGCAGTACTTC
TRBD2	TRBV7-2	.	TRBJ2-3	CASSLSGRGDTDTQYF	TGTGCCAGCAGCTTATCTGGGCGGGGGGACACAGATACGCAGTATTTT
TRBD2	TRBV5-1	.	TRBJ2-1	CASSSLADNEQFF	TGCGCCAGCAGCTCCCTAGCGGACAATGAGCAGTTCTTC
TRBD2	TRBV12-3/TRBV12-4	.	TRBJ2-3	CASSLTTSDPSTDAQYF	TGTGCCAGCAGTTTGACGACTAGCGACCCTAGCACAGATGCGCAGTATTTT
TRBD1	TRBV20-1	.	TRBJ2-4	CSANQSGQGAKNIQYF	TGCAGTGCTAATCAATCGGGACAGGGGGCCAAAAACATTCAGTACTTC
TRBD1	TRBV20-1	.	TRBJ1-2	CSAESGQTYGYTF	TGCAGTGCTGAGTCGGGACAGACCTATGGCTACACCTTC
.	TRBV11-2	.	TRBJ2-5	CASSFRDRETQYF	TGTGCCAGCAGCTTCAGGGATCGGGAGACCCAGTACTTC
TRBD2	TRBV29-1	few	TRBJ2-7	CSVEVGGRRWGEQYF	TGCAGCGTTGAAGTGGGCGGGAGGAGATGGGGCGAGCAGTACTTC
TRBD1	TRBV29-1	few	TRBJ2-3	CSVGTGGIGDTQYF	TGCAGCGTGGGGACAGGGGGGATCGGAGATACGCAGTATTTT
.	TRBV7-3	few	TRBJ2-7	CASSLSGTSVYEQYF	TGTGCCAGCAGCTTAAGTGGGACTTCCGTCTACGAGCAGTACTTC
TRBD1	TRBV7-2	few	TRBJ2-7	CASSPRTGSHDELYF	TGTGCCAGCAGCCCTAGGACAGGATCGCACGACGAGCTGTACTTC
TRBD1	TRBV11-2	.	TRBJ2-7	CASSLDIWTGVGEQYF	TGTGCCAGCAGCTTAGATATCTGGACAGGGGTAGGCGAGCAGTACTTC
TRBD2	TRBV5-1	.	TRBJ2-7	CASSQDGGTYEQYF	TGCGCCAGCAGCCAGGACGGGGGGACCTACGAGCAGTACTTC
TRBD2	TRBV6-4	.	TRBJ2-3	CASSLGTSGAPDTQYF	TGTGCCAGCAGTTTAGGGACTAGCGGGGCTCCAGATACGCAGTATTTT
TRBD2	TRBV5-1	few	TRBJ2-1	CASRLAGDYNEQFF	TGCGCCAGCAGGCTAGCGGGAGATTACAATGAGCAGTTCTTC
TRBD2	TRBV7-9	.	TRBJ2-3	CASSSISGSSTDTQYF	TGTGCCAGCAGCTCGATTAGCGGGAGTAGCACAGATACGCAGTATTTT
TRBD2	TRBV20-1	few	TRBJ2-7	CSASPINSGSRYEQYF	TGCAGTGCTAGCCCTATTAACAGCGGGAGTCGGTACGAGCAGTACTTC